A selection of T cell receptor beta chains follows, all from one sample in a study of vaccination and CD4 T cells after COVID-19. A single record per CDR3 protein comes from TCRdb applying MiXCR to the PCR reads. In the table there are about 6,800 distinct CDR3 sequences, around 73% of which are singletons. Their specific antigens are unknown. Sequenced sample: CD4+ T cells from blood, cultured in vitro. The receptors shown here come from a human donor who had recovered from COVID-19. Each CDR3 is given with its conserved first and last residue. Each record gives: J gene, D gene, clone size, V gene, CDR3 DNA, CDR3 protein. D genes are given only for firm matches. Expanded clones get a size class; other rows say once, few or many, or leave the size out.

j_gene: TRBJ1-6
d_gene: .
abundance: few
v_gene: TRBV2
CDR3nt: TGTGCCATTAGAGGGGCGCCTAATTCACCCCTCCACTTT
CDR3aa: CAIRGAPNSPLHF

j_gene: TRBJ1-5
d_gene: .
abundance: .
v_gene: TRBV6-5
CDR3nt: TGTGCCAGCAGTTCGGGTAGCAATCAGCCCCAGCATTTT
CDR3aa: CASSSGSNQPQHF

j_gene: TRBJ1-1
d_gene: .
abundance: .
v_gene: TRBV6-5
CDR3nt: TGTGCCAGCAGTTACTCGAGTAGGGGTTGGACTGAAGCTTTCTTT
CDR3aa: CASSYSSRGWTEAFF

j_gene: TRBJ1-6
d_gene: TRBD1
abundance: once
v_gene: TRBV20-1
CDR3nt: TGCAGTGCGGTAGGACAGGGGGTTACTTATAATTCACCCCTCCACTTT
CDR3aa: CSAVGQGVTYNSPLHF

j_gene: TRBJ2-3
d_gene: .
abundance: .
v_gene: TRBV28
CDR3nt: TGTGCCAGCAGTTTTCTTACAGACCTCACAGATACGCAGTATTTT
CDR3aa: CASSFLTDLTDTQYF

j_gene: TRBJ2-1
d_gene: .
abundance: .
v_gene: TRBV12-2
CDR3nt: TGTGCAAGTCGCTTAGCGGGGGAACCCTCCTACAATGAGCAGTTCTTC
CDR3aa: CASRLAGEPSYNEQFF

j_gene: TRBJ1-2
d_gene: .
abundance: .
v_gene: TRBV20-1
CDR3nt: TGCAGTGCTCCGACCTATGGCTACACCTTC
CDR3aa: CSAPTYGYTF

j_gene: TRBJ2-7
d_gene: TRBD1
abundance: few
v_gene: TRBV12-3/TRBV12-4
CDR3nt: TGTGCCAGCAGCCGGGGACAGGAGGACGAGCAGTACTTC
CDR3aa: CASSRGQEDEQYF

j_gene: TRBJ2-5
d_gene: .
abundance: few
v_gene: TRBV15
CDR3nt: TGTGCCACCAGCAGAGGCCAGGAGTGGACAGAGACCCAGTACTTC
CDR3aa: CATSRGQEWTETQYF

j_gene: TRBJ2-7
d_gene: TRBD1
abundance: few
v_gene: TRBV4-1
CDR3nt: TGCGCCAGCAGCCACCCCCCCGGGACAGGGGGATCCTACGAGCAGTACTTC
CDR3aa: CASSHPPGTGGSYEQYF

j_gene: TRBJ2-1
d_gene: .
abundance: .
v_gene: TRBV24-1
CDR3nt: TGTGCCACCAGTGATGGTGGGCAGGGCACCTACAATGAGCAGTTCTTC
CDR3aa: CATSDGGQGTYNEQFF

j_gene: TRBJ1-3
d_gene: TRBD1
abundance: .
v_gene: TRBV20-1
CDR3nt: TGCAGTGCGCAGGGGGGGGGAAACACCATATATTTT
CDR3aa: CSAQGGGNTIYF

j_gene: TRBJ2-7
d_gene: TRBD1
abundance: .
v_gene: TRBV20-1
CDR3nt: TGCAGTGCCAGAGTACCAGGGGGCTTCCACGAGCAGTACTTC
CDR3aa: CSARVPGGFHEQYF

j_gene: TRBJ1-6
d_gene: .
abundance: .
v_gene: TRBV3-1
CDR3nt: TGTGCCAGCAGCCGCCTCGTGGGCTTTTCACCCCTCCACTTT
CDR3aa: CASSRLVGFSPLHF

j_gene: TRBJ2-1
d_gene: TRBD2
abundance: .
v_gene: TRBV11-1
CDR3nt: TGTGCCAGCAGCTCATCTAGCGGGAGGGCTTTCAATGAGCAGTTCTTC
CDR3aa: CASSSSSGRAFNEQFF

j_gene: TRBJ2-3
d_gene: .
abundance: .
v_gene: TRBV6-4
CDR3nt: TGTGCCAGCAGTGTAGGGGACATTACAGATACGCAGTATTTT
CDR3aa: CASSVGDITDTQYF

j_gene: TRBJ2-1
d_gene: TRBD2
abundance: .
v_gene: TRBV19
CDR3nt: TGTGCCAGTAGTGGTGGACTAGCGGGAGTCGAGCAGTTCTTC
CDR3aa: CASSGGLAGVEQFF

j_gene: TRBJ1-5
d_gene: .
abundance: few
v_gene: TRBV5-8
CDR3nt: TGTGCCAGCAGCCTGGGACGAGGGGGTGGCAATCAGCCCCAGCATTTT
CDR3aa: CASSLGRGGGNQPQHF

j_gene: TRBJ2-7
d_gene: TRBD1
abundance: .
v_gene: TRBV29-1
CDR3nt: TGCAGCGTTGCAGGACAGGGGAGGTCCTACGAGCAGTACTTC
CDR3aa: CSVAGQGRSYEQYF

j_gene: TRBJ2-1
d_gene: TRBD2
abundance: .
v_gene: TRBV20-1
CDR3nt: TGCAGTGCTAGAACCAAGACTAGCGGGAGCTCCTACAATGAGCAGTTCTTC
CDR3aa: CSARTKTSGSSYNEQFF

j_gene: TRBJ2-3
d_gene: .
abundance: .
v_gene: TRBV7-9
CDR3nt: TGTGCCAGCAGCCCCCGGGGGAGGGGGCGTCTAGATACGCAGTATTTT
CDR3aa: CASSPRGRGRLDTQYF

j_gene: TRBJ2-3
d_gene: .
abundance: .
v_gene: TRBV7-2
CDR3nt: TGTGCCAGCAGCCGGGACCGAAGCACAGATACGCAGTATTTT
CDR3aa: CASSRDRSTDTQYF

j_gene: TRBJ2-1
d_gene: TRBD2
abundance: .
v_gene: TRBV7-3
CDR3nt: TGTGCCAGCAGCTTAAGACCCGGGGGACTAGCGGGAGTCACGTACAATGAGCAGTTCTTC
CDR3aa: CASSLRPGGLAGVTYNEQFF

j_gene: TRBJ1-1
d_gene: TRBD1
abundance: .
v_gene: TRBV19
CDR3nt: TGTGCCAGTTTGACAAGGGGGCGGGGAAACACTGAAGCTTTCTTT
CDR3aa: CASLTRGRGNTEAFF

j_gene: TRBJ1-5
d_gene: TRBD1
abundance: .
v_gene: TRBV7-2
CDR3nt: TGTGCCAGCAGCCCCCAGACAGGGTTAGGGAATCAGCCCCAGCATTTT
CDR3aa: CASSPQTGLGNQPQHF

j_gene: TRBJ2-5
d_gene: .
abundance: few
v_gene: TRBV6-2/TRBV6-3
CDR3nt: TGTGCCAGCAGTTACCCCCCCAAACAAGAGACCCAGTACTTC
CDR3aa: CASSYPPKQETQYF

j_gene: TRBJ1-6
d_gene: .
abundance: .
v_gene: TRBV7-6
CDR3nt: TGTGCCAGCAGCTTCGCGAATTCACCCCTCCACTTT
CDR3aa: CASSFANSPLHF

j_gene: TRBJ1-2
d_gene: .
abundance: .
v_gene: TRBV27
CDR3nt: TGTGCCAGCAGCAGCCGGACAGCTAACTATGGCTACACCTTC
CDR3aa: CASSSRTANYGYTF

j_gene: TRBJ2-1
d_gene: TRBD2
abundance: .
v_gene: TRBV24-1
CDR3nt: TGTGCCACCAGTGATTTAGCGAGCGGGAGAGGGCATGAGCAGTTCTTC
CDR3aa: CATSDLASGRGHEQFF

j_gene: TRBJ1-6
d_gene: .
abundance: large
v_gene: TRBV27
CDR3nt: TGTGCCAGCAGTCCCCGGGCCTATTCAAATTCACCCCTCCACTTT
CDR3aa: CASSPRAYSNSPLHF

j_gene: TRBJ2-2
d_gene: .
abundance: .
v_gene: TRBV7-2
CDR3nt: TGTGCCAGCAGCTTATGGTCAAGCCCCGGGGAGCTGTTTTTT
CDR3aa: CASSLWSSPGELFF

j_gene: TRBJ1-1
d_gene: .
abundance: .
v_gene: TRBV7-2
CDR3nt: TGTGCCAGCAGCTTAGATCCGAGGATGGGCACTGAAGCTTTCTTT
CDR3aa: CASSLDPRMGTEAFF

j_gene: TRBJ1-5
d_gene: .
abundance: few
v_gene: TRBV6-2/TRBV6-3
CDR3nt: TGTGCCAGCAGTTACCGACAGAATCAGCCCCAGCATTTT
CDR3aa: CASSYRQNQPQHF

j_gene: TRBJ2-2
d_gene: .
abundance: medium-sized
v_gene: TRBV20-1
CDR3nt: TGCAGTGCTTACAAAGGAGGCACCGGGGAGCTGTTTTTT
CDR3aa: CSAYKGGTGELFF

j_gene: TRBJ1-2
d_gene: TRBD1
abundance: .
v_gene: TRBV20-1
CDR3nt: TGCAGTGCTGTGGGACCGGACAGGGGGCGCAGCTATGGCTACACCTTC
CDR3aa: CSAVGPDRGRSYGYTF

j_gene: TRBJ2-5
d_gene: .
abundance: .
v_gene: TRBV7-2
CDR3nt: TGTGCCAGCAGCTTGCAAGAGACCCAGTACTTC
CDR3aa: CASSLQETQYF

j_gene: TRBJ1-5
d_gene: TRBD1
abundance: medium-sized
v_gene: TRBV6-2/TRBV6-3
CDR3nt: TGTGCCAGCAGCATAGGGACAGGGGGGTCCCTTCAGCCCCAGCATTTT
CDR3aa: CASSIGTGGSLQPQHF

j_gene: TRBJ2-7
d_gene: TRBD2
abundance: .
v_gene: TRBV11-3
CDR3nt: TGTGCCAGCAGCCGAGGGCGCGGGGGTACCTACGAGCAGTACTTC
CDR3aa: CASSRGRGGTYEQYF

j_gene: TRBJ1-6
d_gene: .
abundance: .
v_gene: TRBV20-1
CDR3nt: TGCAGTGCTAGAGATCAAACAGATCGTCTACCCAATCTTTATAATTCACCCCTCCACTTT
CDR3aa: CSARDQTDRLPNLYNSPLHF

j_gene: TRBJ2-7
d_gene: TRBD2
abundance: few
v_gene: TRBV11-2
CDR3nt: TGTGCCAGCAGCTTAGGACTAGCGGGCGAGCAGTACTTC
CDR3aa: CASSLGLAGEQYF

j_gene: TRBJ1-2
d_gene: TRBD1
abundance: .
v_gene: TRBV4-1
CDR3nt: TGCGCCAGCAGGACTTACAGGGGCGGCGGCTACACCTTC
CDR3aa: CASRTYRGGGYTF

j_gene: TRBJ2-3
d_gene: TRBD2
abundance: .
v_gene: TRBV27
CDR3nt: TGTGCCAGCATGACCTTAGCGGGAGGGATTTTAGTTACGCAGTATTTT
CDR3aa: CASMTLAGGILVTQYF

j_gene: TRBJ2-1
d_gene: TRBD2
abundance: .
v_gene: TRBV7-3
CDR3nt: TGTGCCAGCAGCTTATTCGCGGGAGGGAGCCACAATGAGCAGTTCTTC
CDR3aa: CASSLFAGGSHNEQFF

j_gene: TRBJ2-7
d_gene: .
abundance: .
v_gene: TRBV6-5
CDR3nt: TGTGCCAGCAGTTCCCGGGACACTTCCTACGAGCAGTACTTC
CDR3aa: CASSSRDTSYEQYF

j_gene: TRBJ1-2
d_gene: .
abundance: .
v_gene: TRBV20-1
CDR3nt: TGCAGTGCTTCTCCAATCGACATGGACTATGGCTACACCTTC
CDR3aa: CSASPIDMDYGYTF

j_gene: TRBJ1-2
d_gene: .
abundance: .
v_gene: TRBV27
CDR3nt: TGTGCCAGCAGTTTCCAGGGCTACTATGGCTACACCTTC
CDR3aa: CASSFQGYYGYTF

j_gene: TRBJ2-3
d_gene: .
abundance: .
v_gene: TRBV24-1
CDR3nt: TGTGCCACCAGTGACCGCCCGGATACGCAGTATTTT
CDR3aa: CATSDRPDTQYF

j_gene: TRBJ1-5
d_gene: TRBD1
abundance: .
v_gene: TRBV7-8
CDR3nt: TGTGCCAGCAGCTTAGTAGATGCCGGGACAGGGGCGAATCAGCCCCAGCATTTT
CDR3aa: CASSLVDAGTGANQPQHF

j_gene: TRBJ1-5
d_gene: TRBD1
abundance: medium-sized
v_gene: TRBV19
CDR3nt: TGTGCCAGTAGTATAGGGGACAGGGGAACTAATCAGCCCCAGCATTTT
CDR3aa: CASSIGDRGTNQPQHF

j_gene: TRBJ1-5
d_gene: .
abundance: .
v_gene: TRBV21-1
CDR3nt: TGTGCCAGCAGCAAAGTTGGCAGGAGTAAGCATTTT
CDR3aa: CASSKVGRSKHF

j_gene: TRBJ1-2
d_gene: .
abundance: .
v_gene: TRBV6-1
CDR3nt: TGTGCCAGCAGCCAGGGATTAGCTAACTATGGCTACACCTTC
CDR3aa: CASSQGLANYGYTF

j_gene: TRBJ2-1
d_gene: .
abundance: .
v_gene: TRBV18
CDR3nt: TGTGCCAGCTCACCACCGGCTGGGGGGTCCTACAATGAGCAGTTCTTC
CDR3aa: CASSPPAGGSYNEQFF

j_gene: TRBJ2-5
d_gene: TRBD1
abundance: few
v_gene: TRBV6-1
CDR3nt: TGTGCCAGCGGGACAGGGGGAGGAGAGACCCAGTACTTC
CDR3aa: CASGTGGGETQYF